This TCR beta chain was sequenced for a study of a mutant IDH1 vaccine in newly diagnosed glioma. Overall study: The sex distribution of treated patients was about 62% male and about 40% female, with a mean age of 40.4 years. It was radiotherapy, temozolomide, or both that patients received previously, with most receiving both. Study-level findings and limits: Approximately 93% of patients showed vaccine-induced immune responses across multiple MHC alleles.

Time point: baseline, week 1 (first vaccination visit). Specified treatment: pre-vaccination baseline after standard-of-care therapy. New WHO grade 3 or 4 astrocytomas that were IDH1-mutant and ATRX-lost had been found in donors. This clone was detected only a few times. Its antigen is unidentified. The data were produced by immunoSEQ multiplex PCR, yet TCRdb's version contains in-frame clones alone and is incomplete. The profile shows 20,000 to 25,000 clones, roughly 88% of them singletons. This CDR3 comprises 15 residues. CDR1 is SGHDT, CDR2 YYEEEE, per germline. Trimming removed 4 bases from V and 1 base from J; junction bases left unmatched: 4.

This specimen was PBMCs, taken from a glioma patient treated with radiotherapy, temozolomide or both. The chain carries TRBV5-6 and TRBJ2-2; TRBD1 matches at 7 bases. This receptor was identified in a man aged 35-49 years with glioma. CDR3 bases: TGTGCCAGCAGCGGTAGACAGGGGAACACCGGGGAGCTGTTTTTT. Its translation: CASSGRQGNTGELFF.